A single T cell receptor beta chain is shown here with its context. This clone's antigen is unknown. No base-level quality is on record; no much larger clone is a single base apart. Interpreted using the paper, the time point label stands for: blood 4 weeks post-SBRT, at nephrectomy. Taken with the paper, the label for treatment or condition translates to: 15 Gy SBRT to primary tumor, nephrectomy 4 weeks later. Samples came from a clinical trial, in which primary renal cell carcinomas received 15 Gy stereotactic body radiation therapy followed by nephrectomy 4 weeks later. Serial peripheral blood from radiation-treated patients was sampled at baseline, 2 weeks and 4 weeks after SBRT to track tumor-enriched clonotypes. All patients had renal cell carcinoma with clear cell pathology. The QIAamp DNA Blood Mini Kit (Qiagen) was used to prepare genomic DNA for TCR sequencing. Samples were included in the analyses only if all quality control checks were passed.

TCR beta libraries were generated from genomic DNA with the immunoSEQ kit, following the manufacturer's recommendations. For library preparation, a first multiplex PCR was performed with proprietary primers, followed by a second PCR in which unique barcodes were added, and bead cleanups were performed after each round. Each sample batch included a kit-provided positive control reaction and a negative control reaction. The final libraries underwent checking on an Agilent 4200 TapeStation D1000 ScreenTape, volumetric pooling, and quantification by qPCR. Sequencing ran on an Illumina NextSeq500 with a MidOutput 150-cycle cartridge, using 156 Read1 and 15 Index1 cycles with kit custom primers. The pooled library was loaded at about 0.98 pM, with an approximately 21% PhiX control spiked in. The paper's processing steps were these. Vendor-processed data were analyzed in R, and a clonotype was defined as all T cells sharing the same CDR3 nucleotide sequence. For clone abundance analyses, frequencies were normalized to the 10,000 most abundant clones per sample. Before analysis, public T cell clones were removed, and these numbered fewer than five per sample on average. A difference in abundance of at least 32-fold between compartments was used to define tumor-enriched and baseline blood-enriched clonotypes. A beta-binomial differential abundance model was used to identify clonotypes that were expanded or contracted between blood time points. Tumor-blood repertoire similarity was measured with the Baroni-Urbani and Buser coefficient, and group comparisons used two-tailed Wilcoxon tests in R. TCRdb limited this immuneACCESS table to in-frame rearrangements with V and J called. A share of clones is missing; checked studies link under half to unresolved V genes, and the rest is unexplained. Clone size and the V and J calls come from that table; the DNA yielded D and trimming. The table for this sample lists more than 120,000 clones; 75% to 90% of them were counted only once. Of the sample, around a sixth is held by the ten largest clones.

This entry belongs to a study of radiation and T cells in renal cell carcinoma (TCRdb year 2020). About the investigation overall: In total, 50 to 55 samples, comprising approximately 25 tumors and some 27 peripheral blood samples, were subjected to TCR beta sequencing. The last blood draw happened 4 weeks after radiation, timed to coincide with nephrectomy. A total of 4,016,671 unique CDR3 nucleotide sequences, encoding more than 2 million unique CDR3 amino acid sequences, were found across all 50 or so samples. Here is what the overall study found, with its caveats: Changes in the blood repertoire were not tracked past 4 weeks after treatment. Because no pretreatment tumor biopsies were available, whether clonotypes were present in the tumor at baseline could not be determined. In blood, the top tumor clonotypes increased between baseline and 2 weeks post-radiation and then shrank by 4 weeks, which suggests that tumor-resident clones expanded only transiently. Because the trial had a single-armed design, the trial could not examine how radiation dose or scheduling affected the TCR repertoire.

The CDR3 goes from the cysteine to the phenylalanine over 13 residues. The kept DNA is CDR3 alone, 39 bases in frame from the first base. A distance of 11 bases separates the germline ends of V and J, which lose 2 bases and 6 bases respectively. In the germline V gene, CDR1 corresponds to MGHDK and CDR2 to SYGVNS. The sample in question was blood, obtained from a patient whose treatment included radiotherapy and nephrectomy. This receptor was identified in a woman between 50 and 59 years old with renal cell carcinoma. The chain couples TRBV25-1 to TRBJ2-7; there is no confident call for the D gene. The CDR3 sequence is CASSERSFREQYF. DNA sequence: TGTGCCAGCAGTGAAAGATCGTTTCGCGAGCAGTACTTC.